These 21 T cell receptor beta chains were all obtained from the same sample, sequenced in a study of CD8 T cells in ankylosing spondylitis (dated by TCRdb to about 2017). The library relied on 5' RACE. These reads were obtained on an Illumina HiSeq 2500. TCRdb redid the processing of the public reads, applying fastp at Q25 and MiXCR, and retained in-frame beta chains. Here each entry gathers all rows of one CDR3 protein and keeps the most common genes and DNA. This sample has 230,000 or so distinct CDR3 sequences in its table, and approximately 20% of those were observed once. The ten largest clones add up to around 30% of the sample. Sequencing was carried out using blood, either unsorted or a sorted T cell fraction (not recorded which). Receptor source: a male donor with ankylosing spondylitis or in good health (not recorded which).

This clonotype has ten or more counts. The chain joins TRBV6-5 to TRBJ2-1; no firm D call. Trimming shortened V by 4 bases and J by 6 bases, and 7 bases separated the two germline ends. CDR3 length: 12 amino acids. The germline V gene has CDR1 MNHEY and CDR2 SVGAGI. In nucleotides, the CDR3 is TGTGCCAGCAGTTCAGGTCCCAATGAGCAGTTCTTC. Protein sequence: CASSSGPNEQFF.

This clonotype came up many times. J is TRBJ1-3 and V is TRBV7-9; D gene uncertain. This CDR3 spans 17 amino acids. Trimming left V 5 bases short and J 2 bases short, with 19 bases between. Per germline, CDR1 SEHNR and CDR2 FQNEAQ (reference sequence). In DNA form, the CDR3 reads TGTGCCAGCAGCCCCCCTGGCTGGGGAGGGCCTGGAAACACCATATATTTT. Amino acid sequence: CASSPPGWGGPGNTIYF. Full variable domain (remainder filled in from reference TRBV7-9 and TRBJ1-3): DTGVSQNPRHKITKRGQNVTFRCDPISEHNRLYWYRQTLGQGPEFLTYFQNEAQLEKSRLLSDRFSAERPKGSFSTLEIQRTEQGDSAMYLCASSPPGWGGPGNTIYFGEGSWLTVV.

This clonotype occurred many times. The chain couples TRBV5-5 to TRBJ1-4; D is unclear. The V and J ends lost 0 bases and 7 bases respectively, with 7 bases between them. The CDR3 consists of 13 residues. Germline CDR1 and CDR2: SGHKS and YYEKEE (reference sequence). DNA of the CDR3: TGTGCCAGCAGCTTGGAATTCGGTGAAAAACTGTTTTTT. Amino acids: CASSLEFGEKLFF.

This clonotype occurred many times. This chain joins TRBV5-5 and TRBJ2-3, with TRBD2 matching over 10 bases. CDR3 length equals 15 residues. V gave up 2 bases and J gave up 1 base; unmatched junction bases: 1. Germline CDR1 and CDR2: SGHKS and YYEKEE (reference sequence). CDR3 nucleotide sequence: TGTGCCAGCAGCTTCGGGACTAGCGGCACAGATACGCAGTATTTT. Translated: CASSFGTSGTDTQYF.

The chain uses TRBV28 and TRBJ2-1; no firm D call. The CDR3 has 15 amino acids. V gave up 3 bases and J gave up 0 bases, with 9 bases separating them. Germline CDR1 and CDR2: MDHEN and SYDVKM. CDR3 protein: CASSFSVTSYNEQFF. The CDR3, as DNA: TGTGCCAGCAGTTTCTCGGTGACCTCCTACAATGAGCAGTTCTTC.

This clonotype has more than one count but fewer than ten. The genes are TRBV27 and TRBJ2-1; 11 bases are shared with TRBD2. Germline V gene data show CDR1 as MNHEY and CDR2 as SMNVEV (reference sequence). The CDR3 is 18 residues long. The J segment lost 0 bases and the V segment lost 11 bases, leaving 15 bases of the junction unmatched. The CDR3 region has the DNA TGTGCCGCATCCTCCTCGACTAGCGGGGCATCCTCCTACAATGAGCAGTTCTTC. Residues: CAASSSTSGASSYNEQFF.

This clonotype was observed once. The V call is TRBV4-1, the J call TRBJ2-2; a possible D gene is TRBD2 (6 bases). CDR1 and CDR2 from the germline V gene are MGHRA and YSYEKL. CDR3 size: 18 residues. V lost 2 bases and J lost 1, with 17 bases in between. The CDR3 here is CASSQSPRRGENTGELFF. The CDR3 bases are TGCGCCAGCAGCCAAAGCCCAAGGCGCGGGGAGAACACCGGGGAGCTGTTTTTT.

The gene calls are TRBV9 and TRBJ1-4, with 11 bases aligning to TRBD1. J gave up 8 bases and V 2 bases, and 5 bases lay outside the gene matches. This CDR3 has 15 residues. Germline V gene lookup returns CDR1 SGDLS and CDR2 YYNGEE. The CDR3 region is CASSVGTGGDEKLFF. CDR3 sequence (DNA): TGTGCCAGCAGCGTCGGGACAGGGGGAGACGAAAAACTGTTTTTT. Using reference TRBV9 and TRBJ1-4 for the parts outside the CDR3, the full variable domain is DSGVTQTPKHLITATGQRVTLRCSPRSGDLSVYWYQQSLDQGLQFLIQYYNGEERAKGNILERFSAQQFPDLHSELNLSSLELGDSALYFCASSVGTGGDEKLFFGSGTQLSVL.

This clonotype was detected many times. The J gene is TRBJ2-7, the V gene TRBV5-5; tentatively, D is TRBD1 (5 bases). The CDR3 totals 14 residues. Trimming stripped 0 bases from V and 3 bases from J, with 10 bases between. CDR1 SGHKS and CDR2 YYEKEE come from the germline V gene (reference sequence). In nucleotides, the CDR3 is TGTGCCAGCAGCTTGGGGCAGGGCTTCTACGAGCAGTACTTC. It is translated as CASSLGQGFYEQYF.

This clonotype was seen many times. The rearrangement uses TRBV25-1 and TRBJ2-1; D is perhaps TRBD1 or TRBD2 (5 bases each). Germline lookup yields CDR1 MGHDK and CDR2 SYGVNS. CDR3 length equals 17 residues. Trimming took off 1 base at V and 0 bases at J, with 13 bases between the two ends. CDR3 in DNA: TGTGCCAGCAGTGAATTGGGGCTAGCCGTCTCCTACAATGAGCAGTTCTTC. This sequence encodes CASSELGLAVSYNEQFF.

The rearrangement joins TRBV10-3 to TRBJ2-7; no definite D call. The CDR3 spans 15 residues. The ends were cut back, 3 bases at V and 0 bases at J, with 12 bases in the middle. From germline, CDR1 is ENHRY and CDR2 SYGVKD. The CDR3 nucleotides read TGTGCCATCAGTGAAAGGACGCTTAGCTCCTACGAGCAGTACTTC. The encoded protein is CAISERTLSSYEQYF.

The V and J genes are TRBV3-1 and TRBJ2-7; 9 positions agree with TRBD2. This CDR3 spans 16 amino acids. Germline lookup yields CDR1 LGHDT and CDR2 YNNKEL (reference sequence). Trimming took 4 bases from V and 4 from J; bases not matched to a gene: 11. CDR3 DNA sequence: TGTGCCAGCAGCCCTGGGGCTCTAGCGGGATATTACGAGCAGTACTTC. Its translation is CASSPGALAGYYEQYF.

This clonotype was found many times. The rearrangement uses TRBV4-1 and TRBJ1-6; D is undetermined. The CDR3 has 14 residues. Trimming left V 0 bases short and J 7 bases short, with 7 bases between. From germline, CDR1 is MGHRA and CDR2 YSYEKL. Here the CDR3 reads CASSQETTNSPLHF. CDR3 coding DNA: TGCGCCAGCAGCCAAGAGACAACGAATTCACCCCTCCACTTT.

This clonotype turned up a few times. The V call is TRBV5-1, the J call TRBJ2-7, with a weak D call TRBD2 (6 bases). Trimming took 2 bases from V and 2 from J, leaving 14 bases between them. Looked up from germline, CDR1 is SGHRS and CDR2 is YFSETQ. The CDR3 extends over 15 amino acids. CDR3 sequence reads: CASSLGRDFAYEQYF. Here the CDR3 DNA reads TGCGCCAGCAGCTTAGGTCGGGACTTCGCCTACGAGCAGTACTTC.

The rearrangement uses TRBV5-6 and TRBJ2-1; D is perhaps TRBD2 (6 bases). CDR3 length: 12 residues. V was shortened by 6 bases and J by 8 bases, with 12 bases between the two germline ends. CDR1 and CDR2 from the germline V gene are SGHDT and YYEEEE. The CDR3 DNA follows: TGTGCCAGCACCCTGAGGGAGGATGAGCAGTTCTTC. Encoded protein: CASTLREDEQFF.

In DNA, the CDR3 is TGTGCCAGCAGTCAGGAACTAGCGGGAGGAGGAGACGAGCAGTACTTC. Protein sequence: CASSQELAGGGDEQYF. This sequence joins TRBV28 and TRBJ2-7; 12 bases fit TRBD2. CDR1 and CDR2 (germline): MDHEN, SYDVKM. V lost 5 bases to trimming and J lost 5 bases; unmatched junction nucleotides: 10. The CDR3 covers 16 residues. The whole variable domain, filled in from reference TRBV28 and TRBJ2-7, reads DVKVTQSSRYLVKRTGEKVFLECVQDMDHENMFWYRQDPGLGLRLIYFSYDVKMKEKGDIPEGYSVSREKKERFSLILESASTNQTSMYLCASSQELAGGGDEQYFGPGTRLTVT.

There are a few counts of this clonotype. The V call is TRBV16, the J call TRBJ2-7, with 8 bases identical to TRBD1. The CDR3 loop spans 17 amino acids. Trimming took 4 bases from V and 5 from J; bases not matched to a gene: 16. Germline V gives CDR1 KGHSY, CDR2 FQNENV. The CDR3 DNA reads TGTGCCAGCAGCCTACACGCGCCAGGACAGGGATCGGACGAGCAGTACTTC. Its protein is CASSLHAPGQGSDEQYF.

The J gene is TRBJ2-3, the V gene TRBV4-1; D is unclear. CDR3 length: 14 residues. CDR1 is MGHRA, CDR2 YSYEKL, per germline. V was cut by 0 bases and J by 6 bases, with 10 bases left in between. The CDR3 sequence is CASSQDLLSDTQYF. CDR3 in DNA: TGCGCCAGCAGCCAAGATCTGCTTTCGGATACGCAGTATTTT.

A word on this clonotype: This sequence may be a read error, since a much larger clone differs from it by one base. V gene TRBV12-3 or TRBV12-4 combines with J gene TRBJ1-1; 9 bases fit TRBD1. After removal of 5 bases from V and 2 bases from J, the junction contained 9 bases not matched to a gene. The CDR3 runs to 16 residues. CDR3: CASSPRDRVINTEAFF. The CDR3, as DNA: TGTGCCAGCAGTCCCCGGGACAGGGTTATAAACACTGAAGCTTTCTTT.

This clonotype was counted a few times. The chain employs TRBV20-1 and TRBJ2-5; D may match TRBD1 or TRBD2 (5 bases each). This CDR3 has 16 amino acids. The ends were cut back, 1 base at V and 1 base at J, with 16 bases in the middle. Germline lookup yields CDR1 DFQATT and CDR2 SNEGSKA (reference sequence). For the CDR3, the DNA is TGCAGTGCTAGAGGGCCTGCGGGCAGGGCCCAAGAGACCCAGTACTTC. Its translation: CSARGPAGRAQETQYF.

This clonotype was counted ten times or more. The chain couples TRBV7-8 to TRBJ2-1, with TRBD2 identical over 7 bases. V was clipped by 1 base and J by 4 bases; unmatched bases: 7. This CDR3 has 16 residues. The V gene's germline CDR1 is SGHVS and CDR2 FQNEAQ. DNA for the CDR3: TGTGCCAGCAGCTTAGAGGGGCTAGCGGTTTACAATGAGCAGTTCTTC. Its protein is CASSLEGLAVYNEQFF.